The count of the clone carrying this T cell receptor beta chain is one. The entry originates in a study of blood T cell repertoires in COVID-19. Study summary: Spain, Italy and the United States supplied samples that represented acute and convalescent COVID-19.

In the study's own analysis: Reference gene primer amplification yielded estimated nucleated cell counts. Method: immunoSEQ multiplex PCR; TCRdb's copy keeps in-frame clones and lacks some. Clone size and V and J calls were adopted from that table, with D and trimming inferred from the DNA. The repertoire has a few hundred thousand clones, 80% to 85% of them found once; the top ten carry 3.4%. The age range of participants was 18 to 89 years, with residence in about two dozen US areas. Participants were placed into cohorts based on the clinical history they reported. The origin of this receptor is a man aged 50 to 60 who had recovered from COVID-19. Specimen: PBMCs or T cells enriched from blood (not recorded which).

The CDR3 nucleotides read TGTGCCAGCAGCTCGGTGCGGGGGGACTATGGCTACACCTTC. Residues: CASSSVRGDYGYTF. The V and J genes are TRBV5-6 and TRBJ1-2; tentative D call: TRBD1 (5 bases). The germline V gene has CDR1 SGHDT and CDR2 YYEEEE. This CDR3 has 14 residues. V shed 3 bases and J shed 3 bases, with 12 bases lying between them.